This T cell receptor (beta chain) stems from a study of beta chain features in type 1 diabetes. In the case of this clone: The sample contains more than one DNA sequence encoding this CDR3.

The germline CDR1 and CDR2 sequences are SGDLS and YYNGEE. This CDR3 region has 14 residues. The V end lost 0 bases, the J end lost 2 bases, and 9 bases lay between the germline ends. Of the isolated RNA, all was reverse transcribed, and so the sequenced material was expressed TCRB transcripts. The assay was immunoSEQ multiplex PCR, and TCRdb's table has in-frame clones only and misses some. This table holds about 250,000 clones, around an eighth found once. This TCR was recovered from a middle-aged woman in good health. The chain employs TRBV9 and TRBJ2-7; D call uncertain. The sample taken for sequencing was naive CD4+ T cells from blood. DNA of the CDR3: TGTGCCAGCAGCGTAGAGCCAGGTACCTACGAGCAGTACTTC. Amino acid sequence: CASSVEPGTYEQYF. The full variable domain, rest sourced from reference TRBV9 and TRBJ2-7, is DSGVTQTPKHLITATGQRVTLRCSPRSGDLSVYWYQQSLDQGLQFLIQYYNGEERAKGNILERFSAQQFPDLHSELNLSSLELGDSALYFCASSVEPGTYEQYFGPGTRLTVT.